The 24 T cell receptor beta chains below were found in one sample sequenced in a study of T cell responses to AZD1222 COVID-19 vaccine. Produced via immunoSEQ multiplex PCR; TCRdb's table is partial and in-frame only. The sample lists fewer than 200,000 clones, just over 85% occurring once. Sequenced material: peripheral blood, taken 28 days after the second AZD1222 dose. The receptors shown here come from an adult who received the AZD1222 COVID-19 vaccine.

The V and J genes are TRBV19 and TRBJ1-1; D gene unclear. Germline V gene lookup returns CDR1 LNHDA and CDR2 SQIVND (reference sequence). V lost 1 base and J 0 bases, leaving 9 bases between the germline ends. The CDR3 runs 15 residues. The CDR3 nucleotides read TGTGCCAGTAGTATAGCGGCTTCGGTGAACACTGAAGCTTTCTTT. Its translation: CASSIAASVNTEAFF.

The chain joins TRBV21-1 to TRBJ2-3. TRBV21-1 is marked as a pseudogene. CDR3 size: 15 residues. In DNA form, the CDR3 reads TGTGCCAGCAGCACCTCAGCCTTGAACACTTATACGCAGTATTTT. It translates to CASSTSALNTYTQYF.

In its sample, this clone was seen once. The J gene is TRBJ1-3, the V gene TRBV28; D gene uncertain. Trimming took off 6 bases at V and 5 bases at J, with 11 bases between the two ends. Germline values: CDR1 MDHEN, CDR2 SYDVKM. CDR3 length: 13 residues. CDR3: CASRSMRRNTIYF. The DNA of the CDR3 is TGTGCCAGCAGATCAATGCGGCGAAACACCATATATTTT.

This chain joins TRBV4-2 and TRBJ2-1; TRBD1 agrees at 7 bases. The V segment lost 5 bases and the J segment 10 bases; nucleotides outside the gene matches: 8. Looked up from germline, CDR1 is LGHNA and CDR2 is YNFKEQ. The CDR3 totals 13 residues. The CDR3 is CASSTRTGWEQFF. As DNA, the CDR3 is TGTGCCAGCAGCACCCGGACAGGATGGGAGCAGTTCTTC.

For the CDR3, the DNA is TGTGCCAGCACGCCCCCAGGGGCCGGCACTGAAGCTTTCTTT. It specifies CASTPPGAGTEAFF. The V call is TRBV6-5, the J call TRBJ1-1; maybe TRBD1 (6 bases). The CDR3 runs 14 residues. The germline V gene encodes CDR1 MNHEY and CDR2 SVGAGI. Trimming pared 7 bases from V and 4 bases from J, leaving 16 bases between.

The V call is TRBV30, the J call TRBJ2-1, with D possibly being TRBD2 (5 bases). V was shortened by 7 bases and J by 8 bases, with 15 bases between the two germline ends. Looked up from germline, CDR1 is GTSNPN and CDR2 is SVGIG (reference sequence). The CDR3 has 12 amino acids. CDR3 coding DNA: TGTGCCTCCCGAGGGCGGTCGGATGAGCAGTTCTTC. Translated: CASRGRSDEQFF.

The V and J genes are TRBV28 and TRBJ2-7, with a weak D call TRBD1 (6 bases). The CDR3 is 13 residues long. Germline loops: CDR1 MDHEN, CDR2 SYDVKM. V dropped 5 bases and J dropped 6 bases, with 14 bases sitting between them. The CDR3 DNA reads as TGTGCCAGCAGTCCACCTGGACAGTCCGAGCAGTACTTC. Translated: CASSPPGQSEQYF.

The CDR3: CASSIRHGESAGYTF. In DNA, the CDR3 is TGTGCCAGTAGTATCAGGCACGGCGAATCGGCTGGCTACACCTTC. The chain couples TRBV19 to TRBJ1-2; D gene ambiguous. The germline V gene encodes CDR1 LNHDA and CDR2 SQIVND (reference sequence). V was clipped by 3 bases and J by 7 bases, with 18 bases between them. The CDR3 runs to 15 residues.

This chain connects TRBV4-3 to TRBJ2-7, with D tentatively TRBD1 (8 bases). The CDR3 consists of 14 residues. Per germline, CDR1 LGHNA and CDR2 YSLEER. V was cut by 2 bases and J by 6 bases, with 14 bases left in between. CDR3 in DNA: TGCGCCAGCAGCCAATCAAACAGGGGGGGCGAGCAGTACTTC. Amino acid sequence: CASSQSNRGGEQYF.

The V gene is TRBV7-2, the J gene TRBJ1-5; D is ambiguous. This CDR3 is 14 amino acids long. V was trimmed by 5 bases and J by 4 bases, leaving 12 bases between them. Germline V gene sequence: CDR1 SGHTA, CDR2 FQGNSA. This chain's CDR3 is CASSVHHSNQPQHF. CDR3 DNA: TGTGCCAGCAGCGTTCATCATTCTAATCAGCCCCAGCATTTT.

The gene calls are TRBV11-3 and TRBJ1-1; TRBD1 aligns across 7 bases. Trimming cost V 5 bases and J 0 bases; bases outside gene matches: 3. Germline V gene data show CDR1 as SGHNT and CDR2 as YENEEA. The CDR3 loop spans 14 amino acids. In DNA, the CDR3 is TGTGCCAGCAGCCACAGGGGAATGAACACTGAAGCTTTCTTT. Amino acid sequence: CASSHRGMNTEAFF.

CDR3: CAWSGGPQGVRVYEQYF. For the CDR3, the DNA is TGTGCCTGGAGTGGGGGGCCCCAGGGGGTACGGGTCTACGAGCAGTACTTC. V is TRBV30 and J is TRBJ2-7; 7 bases are shared with TRBD1. This CDR3 comprises 17 residues. Germline loops: CDR1 GTSNPN, CDR2 SVGIG (reference sequence). V dropped 1 base and J dropped 3; count of bases not matched to a gene: 15.

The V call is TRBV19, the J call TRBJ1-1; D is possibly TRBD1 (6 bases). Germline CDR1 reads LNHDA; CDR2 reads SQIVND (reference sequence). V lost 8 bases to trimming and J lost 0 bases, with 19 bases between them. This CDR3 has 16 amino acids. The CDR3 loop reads CASSSRGGAVNTEAFF. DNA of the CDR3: TGTGCCAGTTCCTCTAGAGGGGGGGCCGTGAACACTGAAGCTTTCTTT.

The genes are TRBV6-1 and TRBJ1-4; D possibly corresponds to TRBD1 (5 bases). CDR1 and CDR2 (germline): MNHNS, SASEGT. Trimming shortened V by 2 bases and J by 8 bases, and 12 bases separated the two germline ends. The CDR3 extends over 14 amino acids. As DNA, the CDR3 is TGTGCCAGCAGTGAATCCACAGGCTGGGAAAAACTGTTTTTT. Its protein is CASSESTGWEKLFF.

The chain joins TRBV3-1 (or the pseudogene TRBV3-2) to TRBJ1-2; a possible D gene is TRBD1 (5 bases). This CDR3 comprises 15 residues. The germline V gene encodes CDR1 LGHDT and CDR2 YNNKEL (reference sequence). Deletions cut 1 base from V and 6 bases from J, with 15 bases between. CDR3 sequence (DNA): TGTGCCAGCAGCCAAGTTGGGGGGTTGAGACATGGCTACACCTTC. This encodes CASSQVGGLRHGYTF.

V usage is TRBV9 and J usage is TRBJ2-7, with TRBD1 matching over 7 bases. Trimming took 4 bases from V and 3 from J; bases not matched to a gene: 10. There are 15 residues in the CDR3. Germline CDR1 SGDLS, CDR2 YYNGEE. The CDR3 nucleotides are TGTGCCAGCAGCACCTCACAGGGGCCTCACTACGAGCAGTACTTC. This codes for CASSTSQGPHYEQYF.

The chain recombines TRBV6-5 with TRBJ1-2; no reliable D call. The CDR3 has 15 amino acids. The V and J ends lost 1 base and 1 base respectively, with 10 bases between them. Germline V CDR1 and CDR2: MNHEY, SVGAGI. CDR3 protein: CASSYFYSDNYGYTF. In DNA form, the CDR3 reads TGTGCCAGCAGTTACTTCTACAGTGATAACTATGGCTACACCTTC.

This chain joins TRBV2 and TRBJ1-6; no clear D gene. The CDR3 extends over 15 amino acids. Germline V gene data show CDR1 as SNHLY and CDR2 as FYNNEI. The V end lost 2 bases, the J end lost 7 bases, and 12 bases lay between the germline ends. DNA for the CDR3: TGTGCCAGCAGTGAAACCGACGGCCGGAATTCACCCCTCCACTTT. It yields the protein CASSETDGRNSPLHF. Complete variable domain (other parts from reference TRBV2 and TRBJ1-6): EPEVTQTPSHQVTQMGQEVILRCVPISNHLYFYWYRQILGQKVEFLVSFYNNEISEKSEIFDDQFSVERPDGSNFTLKIRSTKLEDSAMYFCASSETDGRNSPLHFGNGTRLTVT.

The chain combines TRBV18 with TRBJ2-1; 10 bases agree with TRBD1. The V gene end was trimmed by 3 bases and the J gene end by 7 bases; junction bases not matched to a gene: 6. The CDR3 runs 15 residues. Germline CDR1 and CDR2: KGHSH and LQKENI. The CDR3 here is CASSPRLDRGNEQFF. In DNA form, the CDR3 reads TGTGCCAGCTCACCCCGGTTGGACAGGGGGAATGAGCAGTTCTTC.

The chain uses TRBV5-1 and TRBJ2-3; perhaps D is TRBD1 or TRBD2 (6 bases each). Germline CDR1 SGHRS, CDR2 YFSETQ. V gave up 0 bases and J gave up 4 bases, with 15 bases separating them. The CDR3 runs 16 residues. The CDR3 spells CASSLVGGGPPDTQYF. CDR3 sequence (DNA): TGCGCCAGCAGCTTGGTAGGTGGGGGGCCCCCAGATACGCAGTATTTT.

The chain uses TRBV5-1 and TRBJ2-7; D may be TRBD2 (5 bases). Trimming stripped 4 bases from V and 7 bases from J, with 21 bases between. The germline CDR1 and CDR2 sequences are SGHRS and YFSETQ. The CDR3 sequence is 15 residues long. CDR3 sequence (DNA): TGCGCCAGCAGCGACCTAGATCGGGGATTTGGGGAGCAGTACTTC. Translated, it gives CASSDLDRGFGEQYF. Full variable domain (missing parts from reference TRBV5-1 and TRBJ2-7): KAGVTQTPRYLIKTRGQQVTLSCSPISGHRSVSWYQQTPGQGLQFLFEYFSETQRNKGNFPGRFSGRQFSNSRSEMNVSTLELGDSALYLCASSDLDRGFGEQYFGPGTRLTVT.

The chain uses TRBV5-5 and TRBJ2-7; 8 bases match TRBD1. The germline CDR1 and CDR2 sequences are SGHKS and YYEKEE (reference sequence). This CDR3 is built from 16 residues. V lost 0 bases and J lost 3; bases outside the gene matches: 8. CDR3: CASSLGRAGGDYEQYF. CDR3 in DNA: TGTGCCAGCAGCTTGGGAAGAGCAGGGGGCGACTACGAGCAGTACTTC.

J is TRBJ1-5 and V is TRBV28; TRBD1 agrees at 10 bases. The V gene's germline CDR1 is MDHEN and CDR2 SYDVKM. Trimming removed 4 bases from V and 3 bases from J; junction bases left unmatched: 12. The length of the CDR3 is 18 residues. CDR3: CASSSLPRTGGYNQPQHF. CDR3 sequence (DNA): TGTGCCAGCAGTTCCTTACCTAGGACAGGGGGTTACAATCAGCCCCAGCATTTT. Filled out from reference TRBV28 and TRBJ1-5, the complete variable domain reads DVKVTQSSRYLVKRTGEKVFLECVQDMDHENMFWYRQDPGLGLRLIYFSYDVKMKEKGDIPEGYSVSREKKERFSLILESASTNQTSMYLCASSSLPRTGGYNQPQHFGDGTRLSIL.

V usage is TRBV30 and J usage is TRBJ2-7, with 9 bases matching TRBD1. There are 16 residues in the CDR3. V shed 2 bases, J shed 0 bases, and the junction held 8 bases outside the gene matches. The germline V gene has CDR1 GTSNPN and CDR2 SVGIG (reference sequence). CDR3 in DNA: TGTGCCTGGAGTAGGGCCCGGACAGGGGCCTCCTACGAGCAGTACTTC. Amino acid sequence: CAWSRARTGASYEQYF.